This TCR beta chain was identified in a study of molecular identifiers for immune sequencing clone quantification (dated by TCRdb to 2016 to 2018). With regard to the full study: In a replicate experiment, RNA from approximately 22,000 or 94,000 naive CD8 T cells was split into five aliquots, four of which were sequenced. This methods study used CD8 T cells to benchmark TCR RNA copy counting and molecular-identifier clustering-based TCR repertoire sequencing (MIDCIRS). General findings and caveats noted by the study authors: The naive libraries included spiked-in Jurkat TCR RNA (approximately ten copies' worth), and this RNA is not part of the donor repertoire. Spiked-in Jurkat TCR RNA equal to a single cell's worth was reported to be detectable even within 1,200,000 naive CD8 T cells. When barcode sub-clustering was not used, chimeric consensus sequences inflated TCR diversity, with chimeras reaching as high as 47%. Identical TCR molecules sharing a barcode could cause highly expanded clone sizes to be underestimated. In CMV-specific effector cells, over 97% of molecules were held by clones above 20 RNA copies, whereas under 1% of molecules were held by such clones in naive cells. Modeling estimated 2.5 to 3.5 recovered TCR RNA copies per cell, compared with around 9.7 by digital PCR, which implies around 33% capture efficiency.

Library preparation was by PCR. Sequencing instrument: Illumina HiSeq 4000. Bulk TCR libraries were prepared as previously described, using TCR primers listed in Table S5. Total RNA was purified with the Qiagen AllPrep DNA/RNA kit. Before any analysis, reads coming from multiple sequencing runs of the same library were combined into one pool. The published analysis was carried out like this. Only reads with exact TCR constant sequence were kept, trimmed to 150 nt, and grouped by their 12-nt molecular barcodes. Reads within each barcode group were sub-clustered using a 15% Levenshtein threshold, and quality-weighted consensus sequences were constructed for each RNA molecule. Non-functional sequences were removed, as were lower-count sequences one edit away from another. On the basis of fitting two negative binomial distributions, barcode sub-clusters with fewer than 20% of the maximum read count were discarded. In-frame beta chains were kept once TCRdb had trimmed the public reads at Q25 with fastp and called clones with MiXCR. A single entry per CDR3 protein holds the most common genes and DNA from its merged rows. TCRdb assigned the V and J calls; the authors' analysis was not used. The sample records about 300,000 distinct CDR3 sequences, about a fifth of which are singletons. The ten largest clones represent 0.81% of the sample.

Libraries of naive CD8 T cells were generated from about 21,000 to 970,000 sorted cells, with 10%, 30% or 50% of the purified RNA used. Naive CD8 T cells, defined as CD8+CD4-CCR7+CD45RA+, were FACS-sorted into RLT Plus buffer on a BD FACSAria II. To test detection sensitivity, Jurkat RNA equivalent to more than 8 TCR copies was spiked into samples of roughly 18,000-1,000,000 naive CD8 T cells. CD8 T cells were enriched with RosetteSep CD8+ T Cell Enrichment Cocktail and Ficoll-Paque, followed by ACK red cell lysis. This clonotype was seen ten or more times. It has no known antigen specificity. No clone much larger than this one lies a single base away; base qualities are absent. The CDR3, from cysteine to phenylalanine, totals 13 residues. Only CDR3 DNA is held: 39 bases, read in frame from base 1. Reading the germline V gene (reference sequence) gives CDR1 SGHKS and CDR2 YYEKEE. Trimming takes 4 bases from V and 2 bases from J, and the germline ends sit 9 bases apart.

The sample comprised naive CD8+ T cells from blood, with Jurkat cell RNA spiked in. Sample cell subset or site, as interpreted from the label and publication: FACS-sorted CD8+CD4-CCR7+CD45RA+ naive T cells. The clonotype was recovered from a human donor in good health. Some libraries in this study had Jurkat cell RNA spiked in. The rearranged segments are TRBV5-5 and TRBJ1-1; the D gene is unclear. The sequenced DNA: TGTGCCAGCAGCGAGGTTCATAACACTGAAGCTTTCTTT. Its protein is CASSEVHNTEAFF. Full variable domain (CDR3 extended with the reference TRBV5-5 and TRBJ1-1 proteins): DAGVTQSPTHLIKTRGQQVTLRCSPISGHKSVSWYQQVLGQGPQFIFQYYEKEERGRGNFPDRFSARQFPNYSSELNVNALLLGDSALYLCASSEVHNTEAFFGQGTRLTVV.